The text below deals with one T cell receptor beta chain. What it binds is unknown. The authors amplified TCR beta CDR3 regions, and they did so from RNA transcripts for repertoire sequencing. Following a first-round RT-PCR that used HTBI primers, a second-round multiplex PCR was carried out. From the multiplex PCR reads, TCRdb called clonotypes with MiXCR, one entry per CDR3 protein. The sample lists 650,000 to 900,000 distinct CDR3 sequences; 40% were seen once. The V gene lost 3 bases and the J gene lost 3 bases, with 9 bases spanning the gap. Per germline, CDR1 SEHNR and CDR2 FQNEAQ (reference sequence). This CDR3 spans 14 amino acids. The sample originates from a study of Graves' ophthalmopathy and Graves' hyperthyroidism. General study results and limits: Distinction of ophthalmopathy from stable hyperthyroidism by a 13-signature model reached roughly 88% sensitivity and roughly 78% specificity. Progression of ophthalmopathy was predicted by the model with less than 71% sensitivity and 72.22% specificity.

Ophthalmopathy in the donors was of moderate-to-severe activity, with CAS ≥3, NOSPECS ≥4 and duration under 3 months. In this cohort, patients with other autoimmune diseases, uncontrolled infections, pregnancy or lactation were excluded. Sample: peripheral blood. The V and J genes are TRBV7-9 and TRBJ1-5; no reliable D call. This TCR was sampled from an adult man with Graves' ophthalmopathy. CDR3 region: CASSLRQANQPQHF. In DNA, the CDR3 is TGTGCCAGCAGCTTGAGGCAGGCCAATCAGCCCCAGCATTTT.